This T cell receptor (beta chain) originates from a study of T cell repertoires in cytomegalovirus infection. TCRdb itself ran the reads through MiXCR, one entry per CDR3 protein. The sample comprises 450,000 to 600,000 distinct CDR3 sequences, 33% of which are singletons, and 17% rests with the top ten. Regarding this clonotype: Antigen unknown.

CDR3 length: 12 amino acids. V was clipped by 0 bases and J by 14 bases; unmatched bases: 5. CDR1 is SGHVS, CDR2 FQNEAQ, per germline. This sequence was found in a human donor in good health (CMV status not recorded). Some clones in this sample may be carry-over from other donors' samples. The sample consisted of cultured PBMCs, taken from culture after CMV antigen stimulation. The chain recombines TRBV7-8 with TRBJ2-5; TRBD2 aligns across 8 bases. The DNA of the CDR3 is TGTGCCAGCAGCTTAGCCGGCGGGAGGCCTTACTTC. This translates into CASSLAGGRPYF.